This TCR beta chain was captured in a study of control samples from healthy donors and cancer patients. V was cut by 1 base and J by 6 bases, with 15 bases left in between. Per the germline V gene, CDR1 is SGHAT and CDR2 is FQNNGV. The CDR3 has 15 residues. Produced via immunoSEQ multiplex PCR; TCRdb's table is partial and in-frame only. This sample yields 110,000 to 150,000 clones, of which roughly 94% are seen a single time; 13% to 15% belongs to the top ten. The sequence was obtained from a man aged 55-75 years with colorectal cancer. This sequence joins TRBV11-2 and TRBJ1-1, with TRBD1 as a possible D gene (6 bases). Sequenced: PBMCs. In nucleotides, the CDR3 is TGTGCCAGCAGCTTAGGACAGGACCCCCGTGCTGAAGCTTTCTTT. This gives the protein CASSLGQDPRAEAFF.